This TCR beta chain was documented in a study of T cell clusters in autoimmune cytopenias. This CDR3 comprises 15 residues. Each sample's input was roughly 250 ng genomic DNA, some 40,000 genome equivalents. TRB was amplified by touch-down multiplex PCR, primer pools A and B combined. Reanalyzing the multiplex PCR reads, TCRdb keeps one entry per CDR3 protein, without DNA. Its clone listing holds fewer than 6,500 distinct CDR3 sequences. The same sample was also studied in work on T cell repertoires in aging, cancer and after chemotherapy. That work contributes: Healthy donors lost TCR diversity with age mainly through richness, cancer patients through richness and evenness. These repertoire data do not allow conclusions about immunological memory after chemotherapy.

V is TRBV12-3 or TRBV12-4 and J is TRBJ2-1; the TCRdb call, TRBD1, lacks DNA for checking. The TCR sequence derives from a human donor in good health. The sequencing sample was made of peripheral blood. The CDR3 region is CASSLSRRAYNEQFF.